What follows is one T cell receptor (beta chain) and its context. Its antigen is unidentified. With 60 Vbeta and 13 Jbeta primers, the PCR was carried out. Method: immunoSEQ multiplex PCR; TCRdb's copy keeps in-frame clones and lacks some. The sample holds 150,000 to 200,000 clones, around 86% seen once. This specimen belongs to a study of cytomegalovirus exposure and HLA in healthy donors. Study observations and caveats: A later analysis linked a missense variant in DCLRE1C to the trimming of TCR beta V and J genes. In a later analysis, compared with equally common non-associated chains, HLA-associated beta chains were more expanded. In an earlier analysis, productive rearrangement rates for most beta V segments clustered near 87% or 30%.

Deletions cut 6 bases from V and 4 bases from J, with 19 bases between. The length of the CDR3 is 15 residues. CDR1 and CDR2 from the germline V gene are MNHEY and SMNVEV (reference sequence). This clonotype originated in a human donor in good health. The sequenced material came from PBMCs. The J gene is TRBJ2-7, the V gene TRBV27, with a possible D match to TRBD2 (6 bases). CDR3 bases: TGTGCCAGCAGAATTCTGATGGCGGGGAAATACGAGCAGTACTTC. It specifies CASRILMAGKYEQYF.